The clone carrying this TCR beta chain was counted many times. With 3 bases removed from V and 4 bases from J, the gap between germline ends came to 12 bases. CDR3 length equals 14 residues. Germline V lookup: CDR1 SNHLY, CDR2 FYNNEI. The authors built TCR beta libraries using iRepertoire HTBI primers and Arm-PCR of CDR3 regions. Using its own MiXCR run on the multiplex PCR reads, TCRdb lists one record per CDR3 protein. The table lists 400,000 to 450,000 distinct CDR3 sequences, roughly a quarter of them singletons. The time point is: persistent/refractory GD, antithyroid drugs over 5 years with positive TRAb. Isolated PBMC RNA provided the starting material for the TCR library. It was American Thyroid Association guidelines that determined Graves' disease diagnosis. These data originate in a study of regulatory T cells in long-lasting Graves disease.

The V gene is TRBV2, the J gene TRBJ1-2; D is undetermined. The sequencing used peripheral blood mononuclear cells (PBMCs), collected when the disease was refractory, from a patient treated with antithyroid drugs. This receptor was identified in a female donor with Graves disease. In nucleotides, the CDR3 is TGTGCCAGCAGTGACGACGGATCAGTCTATGGCTACACCTTC. Translated, it gives CASSDDGSVYGYTF.